This T cell receptor beta chain was retrieved from a study of blood T cell repertoires in COVID-19. Germline V gene sequence: CDR1 SGHVS, CDR2 FQNEAQ. Trimming at V came to 7 bases and at J to 5 bases, leaving 14 bases not matched to a gene. This CDR3 has 16 amino acids. The repertoire was sequenced with immunoSEQ multiplex PCR; TCRdb's copy has only in-frame clones and lacks some. Counted here are under 150,000 clones, 75% to 90% occurring once; the ten biggest clones make up 4.3%. Input material: peripheral blood. This rearrangement joins TRBV7-8 to TRBJ2-3, with 8 bases aligning to TRBD2. This TCR came from a human donor in a cohort sampled during active COVID-19. The CDR3: CASTRRTSGSRDTQYF. For the CDR3, the DNA is TGTGCCAGCACCCGACGAACCAGCGGGAGTAGAGATACGCAGTATTTT.